The source of this TCR beta chain is a study of CXCR3-negative and CXCR3-positive naive CD8 T cells. All TRB cDNA libraries came from 5' RACE performed with UMI labels. TCRdb reprocessed the 5' RACE reads, with one entry per CDR3 protein and no DNA. The sample table sets out more than 45,000 distinct CDR3 sequences. This CDR3 has 13 amino acids. The V and J genes are TRBV12-3 or TRBV12-4 and TRBJ2-1. Sequencing was carried out using memory CD8+ T cells from blood. The sequence was obtained from a human donor in good health. Some clones in this sample may be carry-over from other donors' samples. CDR3 sequence: CASKAREYNEQFF.